Listed here are 4 T cell receptor beta chains from one sample, sequenced in a study of blood T cells in healthy people across ages (dated by TCRdb to 2013 to 2016). The library was prepared using 5' RACE. TCRdb names Illumina HiSeq 2500 as the instrument used. A second PCR of roughly 6 to 11 cycles was run with a J-beta primer mix and a sample-barcoded 5' primer. Using fastp trimming at Q25 and MiXCR clonotype assembly, TCRdb reanalyzed the public sequencing data and kept in-frame beta chains. Rows with a matching CDR3 protein are joined into one entry that keeps the most common DNA and genes. Across this sample there are more than 650,000 distinct CDR3 sequences, with about 53% seen only once. The ten most abundant clones make up 40% to 50% of the sample. Sequencing used blood. The receptors shown here come from an elderly man in good health.

The chain combines TRBV12-3 or TRBV12-4 with TRBJ2-1; D not certain. Trimming left V 11 bases short and J 12 bases short, with 11 bases between. This CDR3 is built from 9 residues. The CDR3 DNA follows: TGTGCCGCCGCCCCCGGGCAGTTCTTC. It translates to CAAAPGQFF.

The chain has TRBV9 and TRBJ2-3; D is unresolved. Trimming removed 0 bases at V and 1 base at J, with 9 bases between. The CDR3 consists of 15 residues. Germline CDR1 is SGDLS and CDR2 is YYNGEE. This CDR3 is CASSVERWGTDTQYF. CDR3 nucleotides: TGTGCCAGCAGCGTAGAACGTTGGGGCACAGATACGCAGTATTTT. Combining the CDR3 with reference TRBV9 and TRBJ2-3 gives the whole variable domain DSGVTQTPKHLITATGQRVTLRCSPRSGDLSVYWYQQSLDQGLQFLIQYYNGEERAKGNILERFSAQQFPDLHSELNLSSLELGDSALYFCASSVERWGTDTQYFGPGTRLTVL.

This clonotype showed up just a few times. This chain joins TRBV15 and TRBJ2-4; D is ambiguous. The CDR3 is 13 amino acids. Trimming pared 8 bases from V and 3 bases from J, leaving 11 bases between. Germline V CDR1 and CDR2: LNHNV, YYDKDF (reference sequence). This CDR3 is CATLYTDKNIQYF. CDR3 bases: TGTGCCACCCTGTACACCGACAAAAACATTCAGTACTTC.

The gene calls are TRBV2 and TRBJ2-3, with D possibly matching TRBD1 (6 bases). The V end lost 6 bases, the J end lost 4 bases, and 14 bases lay between the germline ends. CDR3 length: 14 amino acids. The germline V gene encodes CDR1 SNHLY and CDR2 FYNNEI. CDR3 in amino acids: CASRGQVGPDTQYF. In nucleotides, the CDR3 is TGTGCCAGCAGGGGACAAGTCGGTCCAGATACGCAGTATTTT. Looking up the rest from reference TRBV2 and TRBJ2-3 gives the full variable domain: EPEVTQTPSHQVTQMGQEVILRCVPISNHLYFYWYRQILGQKVEFLVSFYNNEISEKSEIFDDQFSVERPDGSNFTLKIRSTKLEDSAMYFCASRGQVGPDTQYFGPGTRLTVL.